This is a list of T cell receptor beta chains from one sample in a study of HIV-infected patients and healthy controls. TCRdb re-analysed the 5' RACE reads in MiXCR, keeping a single row per CDR3 protein. The repertoire includes fewer than 8,000 distinct CDR3 sequences, more than 7.5% of them detected once, and over 20% sits in the top ten. This sample comprised blood, obtained during antiretroviral therapy. The origin of the receptors is an adult with HIV infection. The CDR3 runs from the conserved cysteine through the conserved F or W. The order of the fields is J gene, clone size, D gene, V gene, CDR3 DNA, CDR3 protein. A D gene is named only where the DNA matches it firmly. Some rows have no size entry. The others give once, few or many, or a class for an expanded clone.

TRBJ1-1 medium-sized - TRBV7-2 TGTGCCAGCAGCCTAGAAAAGGACACTGAAGCTTTCTTT CASSLEKDTEAFF
TRBJ1-1 medium-sized - TRBV6-1 TGTGCCAGCAGTGAATGGACCAGAGTGAACACTGAAGCTTTCTTT CASSEWTRVNTEAFF
TRBJ2-2 once - TRBV9 TGTGCCAGCAGCGTAGGTTCCGGGGAGCTGTTTTTT CASSVGSGELFF
TRBJ2-1 many TRBD1 TRBV28 TGTGCCAGCCATGAGACAGGGACCGGTAAGGATGAGCAGTTCTTC CASHETGTGKDEQFF
TRBJ2-3 medium-sized - TRBV7-8 TGTGCCAGCAGCTTAGCCCAGCCGGGACCAAACACAGATACGCAGTATTTT CASSLAQPGPNTDTQYF
TRBJ2-5 medium-sized - TRBV24-1 TGTGCCACCAGTGACCCCGACAGGCTCCAAGAGACCCAGTACTTC CATSDPDRLQETQYF
TRBJ1-5 medium-sized - TRBV7-9 TGTGCCAGCAGCTTTGGGGGCCTCAATCAGCCCCAGCATTTT CASSFGGLNQPQHF
TRBJ1-5 - - TRBV28 TGTGCCAGCCGAAAGAATCAGCCCCAGCATTTT CASRKNQPQHF
TRBJ2-7 many TRBD1 TRBV19 TGTGCCAGTACCGAAAGGGACAGGGTCAACGAGCAGTACTTC CASTERDRVNEQYF
TRBJ1-5 medium-sized - TRBV7-9 TGTGCCAGCAGCACCTCCCCAGGTAATCAGCCCCAGCATTTT CASSTSPGNQPQHF
TRBJ2-3 many TRBD1 TRBV5-1 TGCGCCAGCAGCTTGTCCTTGGACAGTCGACAGGGAAGCACAGATACGCAGTATTTT CASSLSLDSRQGSTDTQYF
TRBJ2-7 many - TRBV6-2/TRBV6-3 TGTGCCAGCAGCTATCTGGGACCTAATACCTACGAGCAGTACTTC CASSYLGPNTYEQYF
TRBJ2-1 medium-sized TRBD2 TRBV6-2/TRBV6-3 TGTGCCAGCAGTTACGGTCGGAGCGGGGGACTCAATGAGCAGTTCTTC CASSYGRSGGLNEQFF
TRBJ1-5 - TRBD1 TRBV6-6 TGTGCCAGCAGTTACATTAGGACAGGGGGCAGCAATCAGCCCCAGCATTTT CASSYIRTGGSNQPQHF
TRBJ1-1 medium-sized - TRBV4-3 TGCGCCAGCAGCCAAGATTACACAGGAGGGCGAGCTTTCTTT CASSQDYTGGRAFF
TRBJ2-5 few - TRBV7-8 TGTGCCAGCAGCCAATCGACAGGGAGGAACCAAGAGACCCAGTACTTC CASSQSTGRNQETQYF
TRBJ2-1 medium-sized - TRBV7-2 TGTGCCAGCAGCTTAGCCGGGACGGACTATGAGCAGTTCTTC CASSLAGTDYEQFF
TRBJ1-6 medium-sized - TRBV4-2 TGTGCCAGCAGCCCAAACCTAGATAATTCACCCCTCCACTTT CASSPNLDNSPLHF
TRBJ1-1 few - TRBV7-2 TGTGCCAGCAGCTTAGTCCAGGCGGCTGAAGCTTTCTTT CASSLVQAAEAFF
TRBJ1-5 medium-sized - TRBV18 TGTGCCAGCTCACCCTTGGAAGAGAATCAGCCCCAGCATTTT CASSPLEENQPQHF
TRBJ1-2 medium-sized - TRBV29-1 TGCAGCGTGGACAGTTATGGCTACACCTTC CSVDSYGYTF
TRBJ2-2 few - TRBV19 TGTGCCAGTAGTCTCAAACAGGGGAGGAGCACCGGGGAGCTGTTTTTT CASSLKQGRSTGELFF
TRBJ1-1 medium-sized - TRBV9 TGTGCCAGCAGCGGGGACCCCAGGGGTGTTGACACTGAAGCTTTCTTT CASSGDPRGVDTEAFF
TRBJ1-6 medium-sized - TRBV9 TGTGCCAGTCAGCTGGGTAATTCACCCCTCCACTTT CASQLGNSPLHF
TRBJ1-1 medium-sized - TRBV20-1 TGCAGGGCCGGAAGGAAATTAAACACTGAAGCTTTCTTT CRAGRKLNTEAFF
TRBJ2-2 - - TRBV5-4 TGTGCCAGCAGCTTGGTGGACAGAACCGGGGAGCTGTTTTTT CASSLVDRTGELFF
TRBJ2-1 medium-sized TRBD2 TRBV2 TGTGCCAGCATTAGACTAGCCTCGAATGAGCAGTTCTTC CASIRLASNEQFF
TRBJ2-3 many TRBD1 TRBV18 TGTGCCAGCTCACCGGGACAGAGCACAGATACGCAGTATTTT CASSPGQSTDTQYF
TRBJ2-1 - - TRBV4-3 TGCGCCAGCAGCCAAGTTTATCGCAGGACAACCCATGAGCAGTTCTTC CASSQVYRRTTHEQFF
TRBJ1-6 few - TRBV6-6 TGTGCCAGCAGCTTAGACGCCCTCTATAATTCACCCCTCCACTTT CASSLDALYNSPLHF
TRBJ1-1 medium-sized - TRBV12-3/TRBV12-4 TGTGCCAGCAGGTGGACCGGGGGAACTGAAGCTTTCTTT CASRWTGGTEAFF
TRBJ1-3 many - TRBV29-1 TGCAGCGTTGCGGGGTTCGAGCCTCAAAGCTCTGGAAACACCATATATTTT CSVAGFEPQSSGNTIYF
TRBJ1-2 many - TRBV18 TGTGCCAGCTCACCACCCGCTAGAGAGGGTGGCGGCTATGGCTACACCTTC CASSPPAREGGGYGYTF
TRBJ2-7 few - TRBV7-9 TGTGCCAGCAGCCCCCAAGGACTCACCTACGAGCAGTACTTC CASSPQGLTYEQYF